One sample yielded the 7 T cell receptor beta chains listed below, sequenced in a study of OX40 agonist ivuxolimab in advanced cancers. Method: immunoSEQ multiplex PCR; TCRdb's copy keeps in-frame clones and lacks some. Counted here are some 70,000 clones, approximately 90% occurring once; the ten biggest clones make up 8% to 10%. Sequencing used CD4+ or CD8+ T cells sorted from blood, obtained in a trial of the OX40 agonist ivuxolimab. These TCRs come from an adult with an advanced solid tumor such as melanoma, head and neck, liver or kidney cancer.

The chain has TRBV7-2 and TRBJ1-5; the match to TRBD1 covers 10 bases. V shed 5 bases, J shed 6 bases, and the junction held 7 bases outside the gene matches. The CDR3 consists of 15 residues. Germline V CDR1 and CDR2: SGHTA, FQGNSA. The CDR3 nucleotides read TGTGCCAGCAGCCAAGGACAGGGGGATAGTCAGCCCCAGCATTTT. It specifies CASSQGQGDSQPQHF.

This CDR3 is CATGRRDPGEQYF. The CDR3, as DNA: TGTGCCACCGGTCGGAGAGACCCTGGGGAGCAGTACTTC. The rearrangement joins TRBV15 to TRBJ2-7; D ambiguous. V dropped 8 bases and J dropped 7 bases, with 18 bases sitting between them. The CDR3 is 13 amino acids. Per the germline V gene, CDR1 is LNHNV and CDR2 is YYDKDF (reference sequence).

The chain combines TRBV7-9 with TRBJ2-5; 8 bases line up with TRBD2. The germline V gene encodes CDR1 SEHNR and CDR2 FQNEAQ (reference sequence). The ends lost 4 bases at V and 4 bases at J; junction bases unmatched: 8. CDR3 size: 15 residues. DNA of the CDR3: TGTGCCAGCAGCTACCTTCTAGCGGGCCCAGAGACCCAGTACTTC. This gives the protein CASSYLLAGPETQYF.

CDR3 protein: CATSSGDRANSPLHF. The CDR3 DNA follows: TGTGCCACCAGCAGCGGGGACAGGGCAAATTCACCCCTCCACTTT. The rearrangement uses TRBV15 and TRBJ1-6; 9 positions agree with TRBD1. The germline V gene encodes CDR1 LNHNV and CDR2 YYDKDF (reference sequence). The CDR3 sequence is 15 residues long. With 3 bases clipped from V and 7 bases from J, the junction kept 4 bases outside the gene matches.

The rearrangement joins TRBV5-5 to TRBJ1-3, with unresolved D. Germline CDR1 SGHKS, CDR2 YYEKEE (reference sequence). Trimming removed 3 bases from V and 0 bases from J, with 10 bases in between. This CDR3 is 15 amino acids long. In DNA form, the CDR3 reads TGTGCCAGCAGCTCCCAAGGCGACTCTGGAAACACCATATATTTT. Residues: CASSSQGDSGNTIYF.

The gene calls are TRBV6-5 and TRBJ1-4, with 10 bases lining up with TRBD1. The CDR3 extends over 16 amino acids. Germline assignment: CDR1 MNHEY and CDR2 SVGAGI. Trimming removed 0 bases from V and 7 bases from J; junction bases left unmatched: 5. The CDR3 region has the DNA TGTGCCAGCAGTTACTCCCGGACAGGGGGGGGTGAAAAACTGTTTTTT. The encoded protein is CASSYSRTGGGEKLFF.

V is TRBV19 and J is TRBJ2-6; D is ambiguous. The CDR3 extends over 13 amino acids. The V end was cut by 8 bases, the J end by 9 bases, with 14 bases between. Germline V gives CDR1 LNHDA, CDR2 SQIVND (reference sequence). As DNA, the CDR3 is TGTGCCAGTCGGTTGATCGGAGTCAACGTCCTGACTTTC. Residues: CASRLIGVNVLTF. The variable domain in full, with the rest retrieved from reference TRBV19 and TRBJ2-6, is DGGITQSPKYLFRKEGQNVTLSCEQNLNHDAMYWYRQDPGQGLRLIYYSQIVNDFQKGDIAEGYSVSREKKESFPLTVTSAQKNPTAFYLCASRLIGVNVLTFGAGSRLTVL.